The entry that follows covers one T cell receptor (beta chain) sequence. Its target is unknown. These data belong to a study of T cells in Graves' hyperthyroidism and ophthalmopathy. Findings of the study overall: Also found in blood were most expanded thyroid clonotypes above 0.001.

For ophthalmopathy patients, the Clinical Activity Score was at least 3 and the NOSPECS grade at least 4; duration was under 3 months. Out of approximately 10 ml of fresh peripheral blood came the PBMCs. From RNA transcripts, TCR beta CDR3 regions were amplified. When the TCR CDR3 underwent first-round RT-PCR, the HTBI primer set was used. TCRdb redid the calling of the multiplex PCR reads with MiXCR, one entry per CDR3 protein. This sample has about 640,000 distinct CDR3 sequences, with around 20% found just once. The germline V and J ends were trimmed by 8 bases and 0 bases, with 7 bases remaining between them. The germline CDR1 and CDR2 sequences are SQVTM and ANQGSEA. The CDR3 runs to 11 residues.

The chain combines TRBV29-1 with TRBJ1-2; D gene uncertain. The origin of this receptor is a man aged 25-45 years with Graves' ophthalmopathy. Sequenced input: blood. CDR3 in amino acids: CSTTSNYGYTF. The CDR3 DNA reads TGCAGCACGACCTCTAACTATGGCTACACCTTC.